A selection of T cell receptor beta chains follows, all from one sample in a study of HIV-infected patients and healthy controls. One entry per CDR3 protein, called by TCRdb with MiXCR from the 5' RACE reads. The sample carries about 18,000 distinct CDR3 sequences, approximately 9.5% recorded once. Sequenced material: blood. Receptor source: an adult in good health. The CDR3 runs from the conserved cysteine through the conserved F or W. The D gene is left open where the match is weak. The size field is filled for only some rows; it gives once, few, many or a size class.

few	15	TRBD1	TRBV5-4	TRBJ2-5	CASSSGTGGQETQYF	TGTGCCAGCAGCTCCGGGACAGGGGGGCAAGAGACCCAGTACTTC
NA	16	TRBD1	TRBV9	TRBJ1-2	CASSGRGQGSPYGYTF	TGTGCCAGCAGCGGAAGGGGACAGGGGAGCCCCTATGGCTACACCTTC
many	12	NA	TRBV5-4	TRBJ2-1	CASSLLYNEQFF	TGTGCCAGCAGCTTGTTGTACAATGAGCAGTTCTTC
many	12	NA	TRBV11-2	TRBJ2-4	CASSRTENIQYF	TGTGCCAGCAGCCGGACAGAAAACATTCAGTACTTC
many	15	NA	TRBV20-1	TRBJ1-5	CSARGDRANDQPQHF	TGCAGTGCTAGAGGAGACCGAGCGAATGATCAGCCCCAGCATTTT
many	15	NA	TRBV6-5	TRBJ2-1	CASSQDSISRNEQFF	TGTGCCAGCAGCCAGGACTCTATAAGCCGGAATGAGCAGTTCTTC
medium-sized	16	NA	TRBV11-2	TRBJ2-3	CASSLGGAGLTDTQYF	TGTGCCAGCAGCTTAGGAGGTGCAGGCCTCACAGATACGCAGTATTTT
many	17	TRBD2	TRBV5-1	TRBJ2-2	CASSLGSSGRTTGELFF	TGCGCCAGCAGCTTGGGGAGTAGCGGGAGGACCACCGGGGAGCTGTTTTTT
many	15	NA	TRBV28	TRBJ1-1	CATRGATILNTEAFF	TGTGCGACCCGGGGGGCCACGATTTTGAACACTGAAGCTTTCTTT
many	11	NA	TRBV12-3/TRBV12-4	TRBJ2-7	CASSPDYEQYF	TGTGCCAGCAGTCCCGACTACGAGCAGTACTTC
medium-sized	13	TRBD1	TRBV29-1	TRBJ2-5	CSFSGTGQETQYF	TGCAGCTTCTCCGGGACAGGCCAAGAGACCCAGTACTTC
few	15	NA	TRBV28	TRBJ2-6	CASSSGHSGANVLTF	TGTGCCAGCAGTTCAGGACACTCTGGGGCCAACGTCCTGACTTTC
many	14	NA	TRBV11-3	TRBJ2-1	CASSGGSSYNEQFF	TGTGCCAGCAGCGGGGGAAGCTCCTACAATGAGCAGTTCTTC
many	13	NA	TRBV29-1	TRBJ2-1	CSVERGRTGEQFF	TGCAGCGTTGAAAGGGGTCGGACCGGTGAGCAGTTCTTC
NA	17	NA	TRBV15	TRBJ2-2	CATSSLVGARNTGELFF	TGTGCCACCAGCAGTTTAGTGGGAGCGCGGAACACCGGGGAGCTGTTTTTT
many	15	NA	TRBV29-1	TRBJ2-7	CSVEVRRASSYEQYF	TGCAGCGTTGAAGTAAGGCGGGCCAGCTCCTACGAGCAGTACTTC
NA	14	NA	TRBV5-1	TRBJ1-1	CASSLNSMNTEAFF	TGCGCCAGCAGCTTAAACAGCATGAACACTGAAGCTTTCTTT